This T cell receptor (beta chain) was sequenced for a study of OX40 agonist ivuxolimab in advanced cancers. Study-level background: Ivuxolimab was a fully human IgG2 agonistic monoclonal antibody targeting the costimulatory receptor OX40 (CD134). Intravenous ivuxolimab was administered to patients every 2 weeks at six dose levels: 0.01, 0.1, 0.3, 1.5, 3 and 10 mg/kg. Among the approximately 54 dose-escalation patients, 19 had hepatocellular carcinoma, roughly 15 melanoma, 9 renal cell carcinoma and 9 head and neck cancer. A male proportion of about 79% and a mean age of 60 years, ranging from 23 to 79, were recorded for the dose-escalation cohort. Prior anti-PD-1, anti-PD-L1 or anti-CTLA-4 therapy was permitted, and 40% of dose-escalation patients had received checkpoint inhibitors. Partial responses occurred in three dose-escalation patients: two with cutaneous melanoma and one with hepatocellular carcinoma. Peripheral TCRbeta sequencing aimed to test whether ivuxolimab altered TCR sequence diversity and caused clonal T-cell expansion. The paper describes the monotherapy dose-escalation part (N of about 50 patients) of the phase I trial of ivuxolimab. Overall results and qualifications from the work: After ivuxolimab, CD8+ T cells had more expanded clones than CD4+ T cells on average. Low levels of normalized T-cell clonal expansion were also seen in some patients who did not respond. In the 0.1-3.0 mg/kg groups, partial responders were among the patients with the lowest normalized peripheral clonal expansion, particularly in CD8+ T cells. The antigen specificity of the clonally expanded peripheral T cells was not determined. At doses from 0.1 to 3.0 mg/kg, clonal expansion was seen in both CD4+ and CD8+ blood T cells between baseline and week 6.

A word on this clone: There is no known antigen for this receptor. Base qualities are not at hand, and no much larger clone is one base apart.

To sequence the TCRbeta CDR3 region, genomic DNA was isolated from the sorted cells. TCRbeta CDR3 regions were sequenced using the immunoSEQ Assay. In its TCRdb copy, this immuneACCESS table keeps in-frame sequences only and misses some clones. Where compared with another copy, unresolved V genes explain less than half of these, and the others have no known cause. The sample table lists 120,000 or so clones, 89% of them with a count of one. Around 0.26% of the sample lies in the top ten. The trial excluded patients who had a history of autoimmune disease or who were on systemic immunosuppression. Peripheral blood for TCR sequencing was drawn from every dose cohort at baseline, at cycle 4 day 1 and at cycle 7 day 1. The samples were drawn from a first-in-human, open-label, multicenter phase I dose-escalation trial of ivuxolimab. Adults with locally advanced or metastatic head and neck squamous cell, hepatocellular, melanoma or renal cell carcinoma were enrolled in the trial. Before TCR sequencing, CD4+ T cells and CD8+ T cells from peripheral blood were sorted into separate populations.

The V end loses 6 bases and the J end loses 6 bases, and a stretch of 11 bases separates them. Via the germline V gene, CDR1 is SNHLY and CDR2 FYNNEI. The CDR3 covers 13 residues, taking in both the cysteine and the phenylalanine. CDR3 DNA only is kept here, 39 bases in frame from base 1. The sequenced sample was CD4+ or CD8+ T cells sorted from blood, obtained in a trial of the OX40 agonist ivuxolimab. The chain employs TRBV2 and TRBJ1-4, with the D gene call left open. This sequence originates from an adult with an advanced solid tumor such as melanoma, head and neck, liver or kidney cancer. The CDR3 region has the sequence CASRAAEDEKLFF. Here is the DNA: TGTGCCAGCAGGGCAGCCGAGGATGAAAAACTGTTTTTT. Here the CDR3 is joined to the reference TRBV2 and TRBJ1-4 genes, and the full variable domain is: EPEVTQTPSHQVTQMGQEVILRCVPISNHLYFYWYRQILGQKVEFLVSFYNNEISEKSEIFDDQFSVERPDGSNFTLKIRSTKLEDSAMYFCASRAAEDEKLFFGSGTQLSVL.